This TCR beta chain was profiled in a study of blood T cell repertoires in COVID-19. On the study more broadly: Sites across the United States, Italy and Spain contributed samples from acute and convalescent COVID-19.

J was trimmed by 2 bases and V by 6 bases; bases with no gene match: 7. CDR1 and CDR2 (germline): MNHEY, SVGAGI. The CDR3 consists of 15 residues. Authors' methods: By means of reference gene primer amplification, nucleated cell counts were estimated. Libraries were prepared by immunoSEQ multiplex PCR; TCRdb keeps only in-frame clonotypes and omits some of them. The V and J calls and clone size are taken from that table; D and trimming were inferred from the DNA. The data contain approximately 230,000 clones, roughly 84% of them singletons. Sequencing used peripheral blood. This TCR was recovered from a middle-aged woman with active or convalescent COVID-19. The V gene is TRBV6-5, the J gene TRBJ2-7, with 10 bases that match TRBD1. CDR3 bases: TGTGCCAGCAGGAACGAGGACAGGGGGACCTACGAGCAGTACTTC. Protein sequence: CASRNEDRGTYEQYF.